This T cell receptor (beta chain) was retrieved from a study of blood T cell repertoires in COVID-19. J lost 1 base, V lost 3 bases, and 3 bases had no gene match. CDR1 and CDR2 (germline): SGHRS, YFSETQ. The CDR3 spans 14 residues. Concerning this clone: The same CDR3 arises from other DNA sequences in this sample as well.

Repertoires were generated with immunoSEQ multiplex PCR, while TCRdb's copy carries only in-frame clones and drops some. Of under 130,000 clones detected, roughly 81% appear once; the ten largest clones hold approximately 9%. This rearrangement joins TRBV5-1 to TRBJ2-7, with TRBD1 matching over 8 bases. The material sequenced was peripheral blood. The sequence was obtained from a woman aged 70 to 79 with acute or convalescent COVID-19. In DNA form, the CDR3 reads TGCGCCAGCAGCTCCACAGGGGGATCCTACGAGCAGTACTTC. This encodes CASSSTGGSYEQYF.